The rows below give T cell receptor beta chains drawn from one sample of a study of blood T cell repertoires in COVID-19. Measured with immunoSEQ multiplex PCR; TCRdb has only the in-frame clones, and not every one. Of 200,000 to 250,000 clones listed, about 86% are singletons. Sequenced input: peripheral blood. These TCRs come from a woman in her 50s with acute or convalescent COVID-19. Both conserved end residues are part of each CDR3. Fields, in order: D gene, clone size, J gene, V gene, CDR3 DNA, CDR3 protein. The D gene is left open where the match is weak. Clone size, where shown, is once, few, many, or a class for clones that have expanded.

D: -; size: few; J: TRBJ2-2; V: TRBV6-5; DNA: TGTGCCAGCAGGGGGACATTTTGGGAGCTGTTTTTT; CDR3: CASRGTFWELFF
D: TRBD2; size: -; J: TRBJ2-3; V: TRBV11-2; DNA: TGTGCCAGCAGCACGCGGGGGACCCTGACAGATACGCAGTATTTT; CDR3: CASSTRGTLTDTQYF
D: TRBD1; size: once; J: TRBJ2-5; V: TRBV3-1/TRBV3-2; DNA: TGTGCCAGCAGCCAAGGGACAGGGATATTCCAAGAGACCCAGTACTTC; CDR3: CASSQGTGIFQETQYF
D: TRBD1; size: -; J: TRBJ1-2; V: TRBV18; DNA: TGTGCCAGCTCGCAAGACAGGGACTATGGCTACACCTTC; CDR3: CASSQDRDYGYTF
D: -; size: -; J: TRBJ1-1; V: TRBV5-1; DNA: TGCGCCAGCAGCCTGGTGGGAGTGAACACTGAAGCTTTCTTT; CDR3: CASSLVGVNTEAFF
D: -; size: -; J: TRBJ2-2; V: TRBV2; DNA: TGTGCCAGCAGGCCGGGACACAACACCGGGGAGCTGTTTTTT; CDR3: CASRPGHNTGELFF
D: -; size: -; J: TRBJ2-7; V: TRBV10-3; DNA: TGTGCCACCACCGGGGGGCCCTACGAGCAGTACTTC; CDR3: CATTGGPYEQYF
D: TRBD2; size: -; J: TRBJ2-1; V: TRBV6-5; DNA: TGTGCCAGCAAAAATCCGGGACTAGAGCAGTTCTTC; CDR3: CASKNPGLEQFF
D: TRBD1; size: -; J: TRBJ1-6; V: TRBV18; DNA: TGTGCCAGCTCACCTGATACGTTGGAGCGGACAGGAACCTATAATTCACCCCTCCACTTT; CDR3: CASSPDTLERTGTYNSPLHF
D: -; size: -; J: TRBJ2-3; V: TRBV7-2; DNA: TGTGCCAGCTGTAAGGGACTTTCCACAGATACGCAGTATTTT; CDR3: CASCKGLSTDTQYF
D: TRBD1; size: -; J: TRBJ1-3; V: TRBV7-9; DNA: TGTGCCAGCAGCCCACAGGGGGCTGGAAACACCATATATTTT; CDR3: CASSPQGAGNTIYF
D: -; size: -; J: TRBJ1-5; V: TRBV18; DNA: TGTGCCAGCTCACCGGACAGCGGCAATCAGCCCCAGCATTTT; CDR3: CASSPDSGNQPQHF
D: -; size: -; J: TRBJ2-7; V: TRBV24-1; DNA: TGTGCCACCAGTGATTCGCAGGGCTACGAGCAGTACTTC; CDR3: CATSDSQGYEQYF
D: -; size: -; J: TRBJ2-1; V: TRBV4-3; DNA: TGCGCCAGCAGTCCCAATAAGGGGGGGAATAACAATGAGCAGTTCTTC; CDR3: CASSPNKGGNNNEQFF
D: TRBD1; size: -; J: TRBJ2-2; V: TRBV19; DNA: TGTGCCAGTAGGGGGACAGGGCGTTTCGCCGGGGAGCTGTTTTTT; CDR3: CASRGTGRFAGELFF
D: -; size: few; J: TRBJ1-1; V: TRBV7-2; DNA: TGTGCCAGCAGCTTACAGGGCCTGAACACTGAAGCTTTCTTT; CDR3: CASSLQGLNTEAFF